This TCR beta chain came from a study of technical replicates of blood from a handful of donors. Germline CDR1 is SGHTA and CDR2 is FQGNSA. The V gene lost 3 bases and the J gene lost 5 bases, with 10 bases spanning the gap. This CDR3 contains 13 residues. The method was immunoSEQ multiplex PCR; TCRdb's version includes in-frame clones alone and lacks a portion of them. The profile shows around 64,000 clones, 93% of them singletons. This rearrangement joins TRBV7-2 to TRBJ2-5; D is possibly TRBD2 (5 bases). The sequencing sample was made of PBMCs. This receptor was identified in a human donor in good health. Some clones in this sample may be carry-over from other donors' samples. This chain's CDR3 is CASSLPSKETQYF. The CDR3 DNA reads as TGTGCCAGCAGCTTGCCTAGCAAGGAGACCCAGTACTTC.